There are a few counts of the clone carrying this TCR beta chain. Its antigen is currently unknown. The data originate from a study of CD8+ T cells in alopecia areata. Study-level results: Normal skin contains resident alphabeta T cells, and these are also sequenced in scalp samples.

Germline V gene sequence: CDR1 MNHEY, CDR2 SVGAGI. Between the trimmed V and J ends, which lost 6 bases and 2 bases, there was a span of 14 bases. This CDR3 contains 15 residues. Specimens obtained from alopecia areata patients comprised lesional scalp punch biopsies and peripheral blood. Sequencing used cDNA as its template, made by extracting RNA and reverse transcribing it. Profiling relied on immunoSEQ multiplex PCR, and the TCRdb table lists in-frame clones only, not all of them. The sample lists about 12,000 clones, roughly 50% seen once, with under 15% in the top ten. Specimen: skin. The clonotype was recovered from a human donor with alopecia areata. The V call is TRBV6-5, the J call TRBJ1-3; tentatively, D is TRBD1 (6 bases). For the CDR3, the DNA is TGTGCCAGCAGCGTTACAGGGAAGGCTGGAAACACCATATATTTT. Its translation: CASSVTGKAGNTIYF.